This entry lists 27 T cell receptor beta chains sequenced from one sample in a study of blood T cells in healthy people across ages. It was with a sample-barcoded 5' primer and a J-beta primer mix that a second PCR of roughly 6 to 12 cycles was run. TCRdb re-derived calls from the 5' RACE reads in MiXCR, one entry per CDR3 protein. The sample consists of approximately 1,700,000 distinct CDR3 sequences, more than 35% of them appearing once. The sequenced sample was blood. These receptors were taken from a human donor in good health.

This chain uses TRBV2 with TRBJ1-5, with a tentative D call TRBD1 (6 bases). The CDR3 loop spans 16 amino acids. V was clipped by 7 bases and J by 1 base, with 17 bases between them. Germline V gives CDR1 SNHLY, CDR2 FYNNEI. The CDR3 region has the DNA TGTGCCAGCACCTTACAGGGAGTCGCGAGCAATCAGCCCCAGCATTTT. It yields the protein CASTLQGVASNQPQHF.

Concerning this clonotype itself: A read error likely explains this, since a far larger clone differs by one base. This rearrangement joins TRBV12-3 or TRBV12-4 to TRBJ2-4; no reliable D call. The J call may be in error: the DNA end matches TRBJ2-5 better. The CDR3 spans 12 residues. CDR3 coding DNA: TGTACCAGCAGTTTAGGGTGGGAGACCCAGTACTTC. It codes for CTSSLGWETQYF.

CDR3 residues: CASSLGTAGAQYF. The CDR3 DNA is TGTGCCAGCAGTTTGGGAACAGCGGGGGCCCAGTACTTC. V gene TRBV6-5 combines with J gene TRBJ2-5; 8 bases fit TRBD2. The length of the CDR3 is 13 residues. The germline V gene encodes CDR1 MNHEY and CDR2 SVGAGI. The junction had 7 bases not matched to a gene; V was cut back by 4 bases and J by 9 bases.

The chain combines TRBV7-2 with TRBJ2-7, with D possibly being TRBD2 (6 bases). In germline, CDR1 is SGHTA, CDR2 FQGNSA. Trimming removed 5 bases at V and 3 bases at J, with 14 bases between. This CDR3 has 14 residues. The CDR3: CASSLDGRFYEQYF. CDR3 in DNA: TGTGCCAGCAGCCTGGACGGGAGATTCTACGAGCAGTACTTC.

This clonotype was seen a handful of times. This rearrangement joins TRBV12-3 or TRBV12-4 to TRBJ1-6; no reliable D call. Trimming cost V 1 base and J 10 bases, with 5 bases left between them. The CDR3 covers 12 residues. The CDR3 loop reads CASSLGHSPLHF. In DNA, the CDR3 is TGTGCCAGCAGTTTAGGGCACTCACCCCTCCACTTT.

The V call is TRBV7-9, the J call TRBJ1-1; tentative D call: TRBD1 (5 bases). The CDR3 loop spans 16 amino acids. Deletions cut 1 base from V and 0 bases from J, with 12 bases between. CDR1 and CDR2 (germline): SEHNR, FQNEAQ (reference sequence). CDR3 protein: CASSLEVWGMNTEAFF. The CDR3 region has the DNA TGTGCCAGCAGCTTAGAGGTGTGGGGGATGAACACTGAAGCTTTCTTT.

The chain combines TRBV18 with TRBJ1-2; no clear D gene. In germline, CDR1 is KGHSH, CDR2 LQKENI. V dropped 6 bases and J dropped 5 bases, with 16 bases sitting between them. The CDR3 extends over 14 amino acids. CDR3: CASSPENLPYGYTF. The CDR3 coding sequence is TGTGCCAGCTCCCCAGAGAACCTCCCGTATGGCTACACCTTC.

This clonotype came up once. V and J are TRBV12-3 or TRBV12-4 and TRBJ2-3; TRBD1 matches at 8 bases. With 2 bases clipped from V and 2 bases from J, the junction kept 9 bases outside the gene matches. The CDR3 extends over 17 amino acids. CDR3 protein: CASSLISGQGLTDTQYF. The CDR3 coding sequence is TGTGCCAGCAGTTTAATCAGCGGACAGGGACTCACAGATACGCAGTATTTT.

The chain has TRBV6-5 and TRBJ2-4; tentatively, D is TRBD1 (5 bases). This CDR3 is built from 14 residues. Germline V gives CDR1 MNHEY, CDR2 SVGAGI. Trimming took off 5 bases at V and 13 bases at J, with 21 bases between the two ends. The DNA for the CDR3 is TGTGCCAGCAGTCCCCTCGACAGCTACAATGAGCAGTACTTC. This sequence encodes CASSPLDSYNEQYF.

This clonotype has only a few counts. This chain links TRBV11-2 with TRBJ1-2; unclear D gene. Per the germline V gene, CDR1 is SGHAT and CDR2 is FQNNGV. CDR3 length equals 17 residues. The V end was cut by 2 bases, the J end by 0 bases, with 16 bases between. CDR3 bases: TGTGCCAGCAGCTTAACGGGTAGTAGGTTAGCTAACTATGGCTACACCTTC. The encoded protein is CASSLTGSRLANYGYTF.

This clonotype was seen a few times. The V call is TRBV25-1, the J call TRBJ2-3, with 12 bases lining up with TRBD2. CDR1 and CDR2 from the germline V gene are MGHDK and SYGVNS. Trimming cost V 4 bases and J 0 bases; bases outside gene matches: 2. The CDR3 is made up of 16 amino acids. This CDR3 reads CASSGGLAGSTDTQYF. The CDR3, as DNA: TGTGCCAGCAGTGGCGGACTAGCGGGGAGCACAGATACGCAGTATTTT.

This clonotype occurred a few times. V gene TRBV7-9 combines with J gene TRBJ2-5; D remains ambiguous. TRBJ2-7 matches the DNA end more closely, so the J call is doubtful. The CDR3 is made up of 14 amino acids. The V gene's germline CDR1 is SEHNR and CDR2 FQNEAQ (reference sequence). The CDR3 reads CASSNLGSYDEQYF. The DNA of the CDR3 is TGTGCCAGCAGCAACCTCGGGTCCTACGACGAGCAGTACTTC.

This clonotype was picked up a small number of times. J is TRBJ2-3 and V is TRBV4-1; D gene unclear. V lost 6 bases to trimming and J lost 6 bases, with 13 bases between them. CDR1 and CDR2 (germline): MGHRA, YSYEKL. The CDR3 loop spans 13 amino acids. For the CDR3, the DNA is TGCGCCAGCAGTCCTAGATTGTTGGATACGCAGTATTTT. It codes for CASSPRLLDTQYF.

This rearrangement joins TRBV4-1 to TRBJ2-1; no clear D. The CDR3 is made up of 18 amino acids. V lost 2 bases to trimming and J lost 2 bases, with 19 bases between them. CDR1 MGHRA and CDR2 YSYEKL come from the germline V gene. CDR3 sequence reads: CASSQKGNSRVTYNEQFF. CDR3 nucleotides: TGCGCCAGCAGCCAAAAAGGTAACAGCCGGGTGACCTACAATGAGCAGTTCTTC.

This clonotype was recorded many times. The chain carries TRBV2 and TRBJ2-1; D possibly uses TRBD1 or TRBD2 (5 bases each). This CDR3 comprises 15 residues. Per germline, CDR1 SNHLY and CDR2 FYNNEI. Trimming cost V 6 bases and J 4 bases, with 16 bases left between them. CDR3 loop: CASSGDVARYNEQFF. Here the CDR3 DNA reads TGTGCCAGCAGCGGGGACGTCGCCCGATACAATGAGCAGTTCTTC.

The CDR3 DNA follows: TGTGCCAGCAGTTTTCCCAGCGGATCAGATACGCAGTATTTT. Residues: CASSFPSGSDTQYF. The chain employs TRBV12-3 or TRBV12-4 and TRBJ2-3; weak D call: TRBD2 (5 bases). The V gene lost 3 bases and the J gene lost 4 bases, with 11 bases spanning the gap. The CDR3 length is 14 residues.

The chain recombines TRBV4-3 with TRBJ2-6; D not certain. CDR1 is LGHNA and CDR2 is YSLEER in the germline V gene. The ends were cut back, 0 bases at V and 1 base at J, with 13 bases in the middle. The CDR3 extends over 18 amino acids. The CDR3 DNA is TGCGCCAGCAGCCAAGAAACCCCGATTTGGTCTGGGGCCAACGTCCTGACTTTC. Amino acid sequence: CASSQETPIWSGANVLTF.

The V and J genes are TRBV4-2 and TRBJ1-2; 12 bases agree with TRBD1. Germline V gene sequence: CDR1 LGHNA, CDR2 YNFKEQ. The CDR3 has 16 amino acids. V dropped 0 bases and J dropped 4; count of bases not matched to a gene: 3. The CDR3 spells CASSQDGTGGGYGYTF. Here the CDR3 DNA reads TGTGCCAGCAGCCAAGATGGGACAGGGGGCGGCTATGGCTACACCTTC.

The chain links TRBV11-1 to TRBJ1-5; tentatively, D is TRBD1 (5 bases). Trimming cost V 4 bases and J 9 bases, with 13 bases left between them. From germline, CDR1 is SGHAT and CDR2 FQDESV (reference sequence). This CDR3 is 13 amino acids long. As DNA, the CDR3 is TGTGCCAGCAGCTCCGACAGCCGGCGGCCCCAGCATTTT. Protein: CASSSDSRRPQHF.

The V and J genes are TRBV5-5 and TRBJ2-1, with TRBD1 as a possible D gene (6 bases). V was shortened by 0 bases and J by 6 bases, with 13 bases between the two germline ends. CDR3 size: 15 residues. Per germline, CDR1 SGHKS and CDR2 YYEKEE (reference sequence). The CDR3 DNA reads as TGTGCCAGCAGCTTGGAAGCAGACAGGCGCAATGAGCAGTTCTTC. Its translation is CASSLEADRRNEQFF.

The CDR3 region is CASSEFEGSGTEAFF. The CDR3 region has the DNA TGTGCCAGCAGTGAATTTGAGGGATCGGGAACTGAAGCTTTCTTT. This chain uses TRBV25-1 with TRBJ1-1; D not certain. This CDR3 is built from 15 residues. The germline V and J ends were trimmed by 1 base and 5 bases, with 14 bases remaining between them. Looked up from germline, CDR1 is MGHDK and CDR2 is SYGVNS.

This rearrangement joins TRBV4-3 to TRBJ1-1; 9 nucleotides line up with TRBD1. J gave up 4 bases and V 2 bases, and 5 bases lay outside the gene matches. This CDR3 has 15 amino acids. Germline lookup yields CDR1 LGHNA and CDR2 YSLEER. The CDR3 nucleotides read TGCGCCAGCAGCCAAATGGACAGGGGAGGCACTGAAGCTTTCTTT. It specifies CASSQMDRGGTEAFF.

A few counts support this clonotype. The CDR3 sequence is CASSAGNPTYNEQFF. The CDR3 DNA sequence: TGTGCCAGCAGCGCCGGTAACCCAACCTACAATGAGCAGTTCTTC. The chain links TRBV9 to TRBJ2-1, with D unresolved. The CDR3 loop spans 15 amino acids. Looked up from germline, CDR1 is SGDLS and CDR2 is YYNGEE. V was pared by 3 bases and J by 2 bases, with 12 bases between.

This rearrangement joins TRBV4-3 to TRBJ2-5; the match to TRBD2 covers 9 bases. Germline V CDR1 and CDR2: LGHNA, YSLEER. This CDR3 is built from 16 residues. The J segment lost 0 bases and the V segment lost 3 bases, leaving 5 bases of the junction unmatched. CDR3 DNA sequence: TGCGCCAGCAGCCACCGGGGGACTAGCCACCAAGAGACCCAGTACTTC. Translated, it gives CASSHRGTSHQETQYF.

There are a few counts of this clonotype. The chain joins TRBV29-1 to TRBJ2-3, with 10 bases that match TRBD2. Trimming took 4 bases from V and 2 from J; bases not matched to a gene: 3. Germline V CDR1 and CDR2: SQVTM, ANQGSEA. The CDR3 contains 14 residues. Here the CDR3 DNA reads TGCAGCGTTGGACTAGCGGGTAACACAGATACGCAGTATTTT. It is translated as CSVGLAGNTDTQYF.

V gene TRBV29-1 combines with J gene TRBJ1-3; D is perhaps TRBD1 (5 bases). Germline V lookup: CDR1 SQVTM, CDR2 ANQGSEA. Deletions cut 5 bases from V and 5 bases from J, with 10 bases between. This CDR3 has 12 residues. The CDR3, as DNA: TGCAGCGTTTTGGGGCCTAGAAACACCATATATTTT. Protein sequence: CSVLGPRNTIYF.

The chain joins TRBV10-3 to TRBJ1-4; 7 positions match TRBD1. The V and J ends lost 10 bases and 4 bases, in that order; junction bases with no gene match: 3. This CDR3 comprises 12 residues. The V gene's germline CDR1 is ENHRY and CDR2 SYGVKD. This CDR3 reads CATRDSNEKLFF. CDR3 nucleotides: TGTGCCACCCGGGACAGTAATGAAAAACTGTTTTTT.